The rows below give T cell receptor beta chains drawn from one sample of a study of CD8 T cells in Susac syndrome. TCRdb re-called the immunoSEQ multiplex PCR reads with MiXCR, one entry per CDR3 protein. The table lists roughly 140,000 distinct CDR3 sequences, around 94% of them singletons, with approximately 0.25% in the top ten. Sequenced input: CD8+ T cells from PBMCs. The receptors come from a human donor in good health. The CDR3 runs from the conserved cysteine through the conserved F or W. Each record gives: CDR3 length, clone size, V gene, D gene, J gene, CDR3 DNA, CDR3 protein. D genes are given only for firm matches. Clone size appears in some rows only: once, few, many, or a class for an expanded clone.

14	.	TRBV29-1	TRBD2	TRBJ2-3	TGCAGCGTTGGAATAGCGGGGCGCACAGATACGCAGTATTTT	CSVGIAGRTDTQYF
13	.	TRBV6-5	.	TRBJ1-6	TGTGCCAGCAGTTACTCGGGGCTGTCACCCCTCCACTTT	CASSYSGLSPLHF
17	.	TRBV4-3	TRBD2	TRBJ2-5	TGCGCCAGCAGCCAAGAGACGGCTAGCGGGGACCAAGAGACCCAGTACTTC	CASSQETASGDQETQYF
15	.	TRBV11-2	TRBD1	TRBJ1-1	TGTGCCAGCAGCTTCCGACAGGGGATGAACACTGAAGCTTTCTTT	CASSFRQGMNTEAFF
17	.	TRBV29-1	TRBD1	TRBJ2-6	TGCAGCGTTGAGGCCGGGACAGGGGACGGGGGGGCCAACGTCCTGACTTTC	CSVEAGTGDGGANVLTF
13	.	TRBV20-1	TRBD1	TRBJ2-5	TGCAGTGCGAGTGACAGGGGGCAAGAGACCCAGTACTTC	CSASDRGQETQYF
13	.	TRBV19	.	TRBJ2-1	TGTGCCAGTAGTATACATGGTGGCAATGAGCAGTTCTTC	CASSIHGGNEQFF
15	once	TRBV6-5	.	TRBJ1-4	TGTGCCAGCAGACCCGGGGCGTTGGCTAATGAAAAACTGTTTTTT	CASRPGALANEKLFF
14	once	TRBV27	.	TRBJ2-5	TGTGCCAGCAGGTCAGGGGGCGGGGGAGAGACCCAGTACTTC	CASRSGGGGETQYF
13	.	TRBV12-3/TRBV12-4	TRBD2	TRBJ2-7	TGTGCCCCCAAGGAACTAGCGGGAGGGGAGCAGTACTTC	CAPKELAGGEQYF
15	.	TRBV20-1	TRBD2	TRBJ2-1	TGCAGTGCTAGAAATAGCGGGAGCTCCTACAATGAGCAGTTCTTC	CSARNSGSSYNEQFF
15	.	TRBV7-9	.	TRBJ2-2	TGTGCCAGCAGCTTAGGGACAGTAAGAACCGAGGAGCTGTTTTTT	CASSLGTVRTEELFF
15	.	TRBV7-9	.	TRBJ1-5	TGTGCCAGCAGCTTAGGGACGATGGGCAATCAGCCCCAGCATTTT	CASSLGTMGNQPQHF
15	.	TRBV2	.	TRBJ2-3	TGTGCCAGCATCGTGGACGGGAGTAGCACAGATACGCAGTATTTT	CASIVDGSSTDTQYF
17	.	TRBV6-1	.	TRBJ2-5	TGTGCCAGCAGTGAAGGTGGGGGACTCCCTAAAAAAGAGACCCAGTACTTC	CASSEGGGLPKKETQYF
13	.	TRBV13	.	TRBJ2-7	TGTGCCAGCAGCTCAGGACAGCTCTACGAGCAGTACTTC	CASSSGQLYEQYF
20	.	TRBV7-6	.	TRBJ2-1	TGTGCCAGCAGCTTAGAAGCGGACCCAAGGCTCCCGTTCCCATACAATGAGCAGTTCTTC	CASSLEADPRLPFPYNEQFF
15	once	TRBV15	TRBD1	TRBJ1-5	TGTGCCACCAGTTATACCGGGACAGGGTATCAGCCCCAGCATTTT	CATSYTGTGYQPQHF
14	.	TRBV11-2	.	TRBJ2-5	TGTGCCAGCAGCTTCGGACGGCCCGAAGAGACCCAGTACTTC	CASSFGRPEETQYF